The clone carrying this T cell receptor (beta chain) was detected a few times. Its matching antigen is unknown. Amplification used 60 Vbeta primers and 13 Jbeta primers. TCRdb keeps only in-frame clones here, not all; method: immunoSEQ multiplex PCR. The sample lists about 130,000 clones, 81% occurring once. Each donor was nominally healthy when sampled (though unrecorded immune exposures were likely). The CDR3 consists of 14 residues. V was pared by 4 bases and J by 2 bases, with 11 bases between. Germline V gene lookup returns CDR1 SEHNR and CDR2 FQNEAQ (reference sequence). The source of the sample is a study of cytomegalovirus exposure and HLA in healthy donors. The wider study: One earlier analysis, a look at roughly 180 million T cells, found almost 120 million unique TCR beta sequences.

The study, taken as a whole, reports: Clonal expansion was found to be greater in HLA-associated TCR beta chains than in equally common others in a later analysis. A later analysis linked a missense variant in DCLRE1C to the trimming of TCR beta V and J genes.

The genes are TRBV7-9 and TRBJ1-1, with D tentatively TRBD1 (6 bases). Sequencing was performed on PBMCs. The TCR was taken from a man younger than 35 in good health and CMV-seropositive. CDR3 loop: CASSSGQINTEAFF. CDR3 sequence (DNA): TGTGCCAGCAGCTCAGGACAGATCAACACTGAAGCTTTCTTT.